Each of the 22 T cell receptor beta chains below was sequenced from the same sample in a study of T cell repertoires and Cas9 in healthy adults. Only in-frame clones appear in the TCRdb table, and some are missing; sequencing was by immunoSEQ multiplex PCR. The sample lists 20,000 to 25,000 clones, roughly nine tenths occurring once. The sequencing sample was made of CD4+ effector T cells (CD127+, CD25-, CD137-, CD154-) from PBMCs; culture status not recorded. These receptors all stem from a human donor in good health.

This chain connects TRBV27 to TRBJ2-5, with 10 bases fitting TRBD2. Germline lookup yields CDR1 MNHEY and CDR2 SMNVEV (reference sequence). The CDR3 loop spans 19 amino acids. V shed 8 bases, J shed 0 bases, and the junction held 18 bases outside the gene matches. The CDR3 nucleotides read TGTGCCAGCGGAAGGACGGGGGAGGTCCTAGCGGGGGACCAAGAGACCCAGTACTTC. Amino acid sequence: CASGRTGEVLAGDQETQYF.

J is TRBJ1-5 and V is TRBV6-6; TRBD1 agrees at 10 bases. CDR1 MNHNY and CDR2 SVGAGI come from the germline V gene (reference sequence). The CDR3 has 15 residues. Trimming cost V 6 bases and J 6 bases; bases outside gene matches: 8. The CDR3 region has the DNA TGTGCCAGCAGATCTGGGACAGGGGAGGCTCAGCCCCAGCATTTT. This translates into CASRSGTGEAQPQHF.

The V gene is TRBV5-4, the J gene TRBJ2-2, with TRBD1 as a possible D gene (5 bases). V gave up 4 bases and J gave up 0 bases, with 13 bases separating them. Germline CDR1 and CDR2: SGHNT and YYREEE (reference sequence). CDR3 length equals 16 residues. The DNA for the CDR3 is TGTGCCAGCAGCCTAGACAGACGGGCGAACACCGGGGAGCTGTTTTTT. It translates to CASSLDRRANTGELFF.

The chain carries TRBV29-1 and TRBJ2-3; 8 nucleotides align to TRBD2. V shed 4 bases and J 0 bases; nucleotides not matched to a gene: 6. The germline V gene has CDR1 SQVTM and CDR2 ANQGSEA. The CDR3 is 15 residues long. The CDR3 region has the DNA TGCAGCGTTGCGGGGGGGTTAACTAGCACAGATACGCAGTATTTT. This codes for CSVAGGLTSTDTQYF.

The chain employs TRBV5-6 and TRBJ1-3, with unresolved D. Germline CDR1 reads SGHDT; CDR2 reads YYEEEE. Trimming took 0 bases from V and 3 from J, leaving 10 bases between them. The CDR3 contains 15 residues. For the CDR3, the DNA is TGTGCCAGCAGCTTGGGCGGTCTCGGTGGAAACACCATATATTTT. Its protein product is CASSLGGLGGNTIYF.

The CDR3 region has the DNA TGTGCCACCAGCAGAGTGGCGCTACATAGCAATCAGCCCCAGCATTTT. This translates into CATSRVALHSNQPQHF. The chain uses TRBV15 and TRBJ1-5; no clear D. Trimming shortened V by 1 base and J by 0 bases, and 10 bases separated the two germline ends. Germline V gene data show CDR1 as LNHNV and CDR2 as YYDKDF (reference sequence). The CDR3 totals 16 residues.

The gene calls are TRBV5-6 and TRBJ2-2, with D perhaps matching TRBD1 or TRBD2 (5 bases each). Trimming left V 0 bases short and J 0 bases short, with 12 bases between. The CDR3 is made up of 17 amino acids. Germline V gene data show CDR1 as SGHDT and CDR2 as YYEEEE. This CDR3 reads CASSLVAWGTNTGELFF. For the CDR3, the DNA is TGTGCCAGCAGCTTGGTGGCTTGGGGGACGAACACCGGGGAGCTGTTTTTT.

The rearrangement uses TRBV30 and TRBJ2-1; D may be TRBD1 (6 bases). In germline, CDR1 is GTSNPN, CDR2 SVGIG (reference sequence). V dropped 0 bases and J dropped 6 bases, with 15 bases sitting between them. The CDR3 loop spans 15 amino acids. The CDR3 reads CAWSVIYREPNEQFF. CDR3 coding DNA: TGTGCCTGGAGTGTAATTTACAGGGAACCCAATGAGCAGTTCTTC.

The chain links TRBV4-1 to TRBJ1-1; D not resolved. This CDR3 comprises 15 residues. The V end was cut by 0 bases, the J end by 5 bases, with 13 bases between. Germline CDR1 and CDR2: MGHRA and YSYEKL. CDR3 protein: CASSQDLGLRTEAFF. CDR3 sequence (DNA): TGCGCCAGCAGCCAAGATCTCGGGTTACGGACTGAAGCTTTCTTT.

The V gene is TRBV6-5, the J gene TRBJ1-5; no firm D call. The CDR3 extends over 13 amino acids. CDR1 and CDR2 from the germline V gene are MNHEY and SVGAGI. V was cut by 10 bases and J by 5 bases, with 15 bases left in between. The CDR3 reads CATNYMGDQPQHF. The CDR3 bases are TGTGCCACCAACTATATGGGCGATCAGCCCCAGCATTTT.

This clone has just one count. The V call is TRBV5-6, the J call TRBJ1-1, with a weak D call TRBD1 (6 bases). The CDR3 is made up of 13 amino acids. Trimming stripped 2 bases from V and 9 bases from J, with 14 bases between. Germline CDR1 is SGHDT and CDR2 is YYEEEE. The CDR3 nucleotides are TGTGCCAGCAGCTTCGTAACCGGGACACAAGCTTTCTTT. Encoded protein: CASSFVTGTQAFF.

The chain couples TRBV6-1 to TRBJ1-1; D is unclear. Per the germline V gene, CDR1 is MNHNS and CDR2 is SASEGT. V lost 1 base to trimming and J lost 4 bases, with 13 bases between them. This CDR3 region has 15 residues. This chain's CDR3 is CASSEVFGVFTEAFF. DNA of the CDR3: TGTGCCAGCAGTGAAGTGTTTGGGGTCTTCACTGAAGCTTTCTTT.

The chain is built from TRBV15 and TRBJ2-5; D is unclear. Germline CDR1 reads LNHNV; CDR2 reads YYDKDF (reference sequence). This CDR3 is built from 15 residues. Deletions cut 1 base from V and 2 bases from J, with 11 bases between. The CDR3 bases are TGTGCCACCAGCAGAGCTTACGGTCTTCAAGAGACCCAGTACTTC. This gives the protein CATSRAYGLQETQYF.

The chain combines TRBV27 with TRBJ2-2, with TRBD1 as a possible D gene (6 bases). Germline V gene lookup returns CDR1 MNHEY and CDR2 SMNVEV (reference sequence). The CDR3 spans 16 residues. Deletions cut 9 bases from V and 1 base from J, with 18 bases between. The CDR3 sequence is CASRPPGTLNTGELFF. The DNA of the CDR3 is TGTGCCAGTAGACCTCCCGGGACACTGAACACCGGGGAGCTGTTTTTT.

This chain connects TRBV19 to TRBJ1-4; TRBD1 aligns across 7 bases. V lost 3 bases and J lost 3; bases outside the gene matches: 13. Germline V lookup: CDR1 LNHDA, CDR2 SQIVND (reference sequence). The CDR3 extends over 18 amino acids. Here the CDR3 reads CASSIGRQGWASNEKLFF. The CDR3 bases are TGTGCCAGTAGTATCGGGCGACAGGGTTGGGCTTCTAATGAAAAACTGTTTTTT.

The chain is built from TRBV6-1 and TRBJ1-5; D possibly corresponds to TRBD1 (5 bases). Trimming removed 4 bases at V and 7 bases at J, with 11 bases between. The CDR3 totals 13 residues. Germline V gene sequence: CDR1 MNHNS, CDR2 SASEGT. The CDR3 region has the DNA TGTGCCAGCAGTGTCACTCAGGGACAGCCCCAGCATTTT. It yields the protein CASSVTQGQPQHF.

This clone was recorded only once. The chain combines TRBV19 with TRBJ2-5, with TRBD2 as a possible D gene (6 bases). Germline-derived CDR1 and CDR2 are LNHDA and SQIVND (reference sequence). V was pared by 0 bases and J by 2 bases, with 19 bases between. This CDR3 spans 18 amino acids. CDR3 sequence reads: CASSIDTTAGMIQETQYF. The CDR3 nucleotides read TGTGCCAGTAGTATAGATACTACGGCGGGGATGATACAAGAGACCCAGTACTTC.

The chain carries TRBV15 and TRBJ1-4, with 7 bases aligning to TRBD1. This CDR3 is built from 14 residues. After removal of 4 bases from V and 7 bases from J, the junction contained 6 bases not matched to a gene. Germline V CDR1 and CDR2: LNHNV, YYDKDF (reference sequence). In DNA form, the CDR3 reads TGTGCCACCAGCAAGCGACAGGGCGGTGAAAAACTGTTTTTT. This encodes CATSKRQGGEKLFF. Variable domain in full (rest from reference TRBV15 and TRBJ1-4): DAMVIQNPRYQVTQFGKPVTLSCSQTLNHNVMYWYQQKSSQAPKLLFHYYDKDFNNEADTPDNFQSRRPNTSFCFLDIRSPGLGDTAMYLCATSKRQGGEKLFFGSGTQLSVL.

The V call is TRBV19, the J call TRBJ2-1, with D uncertain. V lost 6 bases and J lost 9, with 9 bases in between. The length of the CDR3 is 11 residues. The V gene's germline CDR1 is LNHDA and CDR2 SQIVND (reference sequence). The CDR3: CASSLFTEQFF. The CDR3 DNA is TGTGCCAGTAGCCTTTTTACTGAGCAGTTCTTC. The whole variable domain, filled in from reference TRBV19 and TRBJ2-1, reads DGGITQSPKYLFRKEGQNVTLSCEQNLNHDAMYWYRQDPGQGLRLIYYSQIVNDFQKGDIAEGYSVSREKKESFPLTVTSAQKNPTAFYLCASSLFTEQFFGPGTRLTVL.

The chain has TRBV6-6 and TRBJ1-1, with D maybe TRBD1 (6 bases). The CDR3 runs to 16 residues. V was clipped by 7 bases and J by 4 bases, with 22 bases between them. Germline-derived CDR1 and CDR2 are MNHNY and SVGAGI (reference sequence). CDR3 amino acids: CASTQGRGSGVTEAFF. The CDR3 DNA sequence: TGTGCCAGCACCCAGGGGCGGGGGTCCGGCGTCACTGAAGCTTTCTTT.

The chain recombines TRBV19 with TRBJ1-5, with 8 positions matching TRBD1. The germline gives CDR1 LNHDA, CDR2 SQIVND (reference sequence). V was pared by 6 bases and J by 3 bases, with 4 bases of the junction left unmatched. The CDR3 extends over 14 amino acids. The DNA for the CDR3 is TGTGCCAGTAGCTTGACAGGGGTCAATCAGCCCCAGCATTTT. Protein sequence: CASSLTGVNQPQHF.

The CDR3 region is CAWSADRVNTEAFF. The CDR3 nucleotides are TGTGCCTGGAGTGCAGACAGGGTGAACACTGAAGCTTTCTTT. The chain couples TRBV30 to TRBJ1-1, with 7 bases aligning to TRBD1. The CDR3 loop spans 14 amino acids. V lost 1 base and J lost 0; bases outside the gene matches: 2. Looked up from germline, CDR1 is GTSNPN and CDR2 is SVGIG (reference sequence).